A single sample is the source of the 29 T cell receptor beta chains below, sequenced in a study of shared T cell receptors in the human thymus. The repertoire was sequenced with immunoSEQ multiplex PCR; TCRdb's copy has only in-frame clones and lacks some. The table has more than 550,000 clones, around 85% seen once; the top ten hold 0.0095% to 0.011%. These data also formed part of another study, on human thymus T cells.

The material sequenced was thymocytes. Source of these receptors: a girl under three years old with a congenital heart defect.

The chain recombines TRBV7-9 with TRBJ1-1, with a tentative D call TRBD1 (6 bases). CDR3 length equals 14 residues. Germline CDR1 is SEHNR and CDR2 is FQNEAQ (reference sequence). Deletions cut 5 bases from V and 6 bases from J, with 16 bases between. CDR3 DNA sequence: TGTGCCAGCAGCAGGGACAACGGGTTCGCTGAAGCTTTCTTT. This gives the protein CASSRDNGFAEAFF. The full variable domain, completed using reference TRBV7-9 and TRBJ1-1, is DTGVSQNPRHKITKRGQNVTFRCDPISEHNRLYWYRQTLGQGPEFLTYFQNEAQLEKSRLLSDRFSAERPKGSFSTLEIQRTEQGDSAMYLCASSRDNGFAEAFFGQGTRLTVV.

The J gene is TRBJ2-1, the V gene TRBV7-6, with 7 bases that match TRBD2. This CDR3 has 14 amino acids. V shed 2 bases, J shed 7 bases, and the junction held 5 bases outside the gene matches. The germline V gene has CDR1 SGHVS and CDR2 FNYEAQ. CDR3 loop: CASSLMGRANEQFF. As DNA, the CDR3 is TGTGCCAGCAGCTTAATGGGGAGGGCTAATGAGCAGTTCTTC.

This clone was seen a handful of times. The V call is TRBV4-3, the J call TRBJ1-2, with 9 nucleotides matching TRBD1. The CDR3 contains 15 residues. V gave up 1 base and J gave up 7 bases; unmatched junction bases: 7. Per germline, CDR1 LGHNA and CDR2 YSLEER. CDR3 amino acids: CASSQGTGDLFGYTF. DNA of the CDR3: TGCGCCAGCAGCCAAGGGACAGGGGATTTATTTGGCTACACCTTC.

The rearrangement links TRBV5-1 to TRBJ2-1, with 9 nucleotides matching TRBD2. V lost 1 base to trimming and J lost 3 bases; unmatched junction nucleotides: 5. Germline loops: CDR1 SGHRS, CDR2 YFSETQ. The CDR3 sequence is 16 residues long. CDR3 sequence (DNA): TGCGCCAGCAGCTTGTGGCGTAGCGGGGGCTACAATGAGCAGTTCTTC. Translating it yields CASSLWRSGGYNEQFF.

V and J are TRBV15 and TRBJ1-5; no firm D call. Looked up from germline, CDR1 is LNHNV and CDR2 is YYDKDF (reference sequence). The CDR3 is made up of 16 amino acids. The germline V and J ends were trimmed by 0 bases and 0 bases, with 9 bases remaining between them. The CDR3 sequence: CATSRDWRNSNQPQHF. The CDR3 region has the DNA TGTGCCACCAGCAGAGATTGGCGGAATAGCAATCAGCCCCAGCATTTT.

The rearrangement links TRBV4-1 to TRBJ1-1, with D uncertain. The CDR3 runs 13 residues. Trimming removed 4 bases at V and 3 bases at J, with 9 bases between. Germline CDR1 reads MGHRA; CDR2 reads YSYEKL. Here the CDR3 DNA reads TGCGCCAGCAGCCGACTCCCCGACACTGAAGCTTTCTTT. Its translation is CASSRLPDTEAFF.

This chain links TRBV20-1 with TRBJ1-2; TRBD1 is a possible D gene (5 bases). Trimming removed 7 bases from V and 4 bases from J, with 10 bases in between. This CDR3 region has 11 residues. Germline values: CDR1 DFQATT, CDR2 SNEGSKA (reference sequence). The CDR3 spells CSVGQAYGYTF. The CDR3 DNA reads as TGCAGTGTGGGGCAGGCCTATGGCTACACCTTC.

V and J are TRBV5-4 and TRBJ2-1; D not resolved. The CDR3 loop spans 18 amino acids. Per the germline V gene, CDR1 is SGHNT and CDR2 is YYREEE (reference sequence). With 3 bases removed from V and 0 bases from J, the gap between germline ends came to 19 bases. The CDR3 DNA is TGTGCCAGCAGCTACCGCAAAAGACATCCGAGCTCCTACAATGAGCAGTTCTTC. It translates to CASSYRKRHPSSYNEQFF.

The rearrangement links TRBV28 to TRBJ2-7, with a tentative D call TRBD2 (5 bases). From germline, CDR1 is MDHEN and CDR2 SYDVKM. V was pared by 6 bases and J by 5 bases, with 26 bases between. CDR3 length equals 17 residues. Written as DNA, the CDR3 is TGTGCCAGCAGACCCCATGGACTTGGGCTACTCGTCCACGAGCAGTACTTC. It encodes CASRPHGLGLLVHEQYF.

The J gene is TRBJ1-1, the V gene TRBV5-8; no reliable D call. There are 15 residues in the CDR3. The V and J ends lost 2 bases and 0 bases respectively, with 11 bases between them. The V gene's germline CDR1 is SGHTS and CDR2 YDEGEE. CDR3 in amino acids: CASSFDGEMNTEAFF. The CDR3 region has the DNA TGTGCCAGCAGCTTTGACGGGGAGATGAACACTGAAGCTTTCTTT.

This clone was observed once. This rearrangement joins TRBV14 to TRBJ2-3, with 9 bases that match TRBD2. Germline values: CDR1 SGHDN, CDR2 FVKESK. Trimming removed 0 bases from V and 1 base from J; junction bases left unmatched: 5. The CDR3 has 17 amino acids. The CDR3 here is CASSQDDQRGGTDTQYF. The CDR3 bases are TGTGCCAGCAGCCAAGATGATCAGCGGGGGGGCACAGATACGCAGTATTTT.

CDR3 DNA sequence: TGCGCCAGCAGCTGGACCCGCGGGCAGTTGAACACTGAAGCTTTCTTT. It codes for CASSWTRGQLNTEAFF. The V call is TRBV5-1, the J call TRBJ1-1; D is uncertain. The CDR3 has 16 residues. V was clipped by 3 bases and J by 0 bases, with 15 bases between them. The germline V gene encodes CDR1 SGHRS and CDR2 YFSETQ.

V is TRBV5-6 and J is TRBJ2-1; perhaps TRBD2 as D (7 bases). V was pared by 1 base and J by 4 bases, with 12 bases between. The CDR3 covers 15 residues. In germline, CDR1 is SGHDT, CDR2 YYEEEE. The CDR3 DNA is TGTGCCAGCAGCTTGAGGCGGGGGCATTACAATGAGCAGTTCTTC. Protein: CASSLRRGHYNEQFF.

The V call is TRBV19, the J call TRBJ1-1; no definite D call. There are 16 residues in the CDR3. V lost 1 base, J lost 11 bases, and 23 bases lay in between. Germline V gene lookup returns CDR1 LNHDA and CDR2 SQIVND (reference sequence). The CDR3 bases are TGTGCCAGTAGTATAGTTCCCCGGCGTGGGAGTAATAGTGCTTTCTTT. It translates to CASSIVPRRGSNSAFF.

The chain has TRBV27 and TRBJ2-6, with a possible D match to TRBD2 (5 bases). From germline, CDR1 is MNHEY and CDR2 SMNVEV (reference sequence). The length of the CDR3 is 15 residues. V gave up 5 bases and J gave up 1 base, with 9 bases separating them. CDR3 DNA sequence: TGTGCCAGCAGTAGAGGGAGATCTGGGGCCAACGTCCTGACTTTC. It yields the protein CASSRGRSGANVLTF.

The CDR3 sequence: CASSPHEGYGYTF. CDR3 DNA sequence: TGTGCCAGCAGCCCCCATGAGGGCTATGGCTACACCTTC. The V call is TRBV7-2, the J call TRBJ1-2; no definite D call. The CDR3 runs to 13 residues. Trimming left V 5 bases short and J 4 bases short, with 11 bases between. Germline V lookup: CDR1 SGHTA, CDR2 FQGNSA.

The rearrangement links TRBV4-1 to TRBJ1-2, with a weak D call TRBD1 (6 bases). CDR1 and CDR2 from the germline V gene are MGHRA and YSYEKL. This CDR3 region has 17 residues. V was clipped by 4 bases and J by 5 bases, with 23 bases between them. The DNA for the CDR3 is TGCGCCAGCAGCCGAACGGGCTTAACAGGGCGGGCATATGGCTACACCTTC. The encoded protein is CASSRTGLTGRAYGYTF.

V gene TRBV9 combines with J gene TRBJ1-1, with D unresolved. V was cut by 4 bases and J by 7 bases, with 8 bases left in between. The CDR3 sequence is 11 residues long. CDR1 and CDR2 (germline): SGDLS, YYNGEE. In DNA form, the CDR3 reads TGTGCCAGCAGCCCCCAAATTGAAGCTTTCTTT. Translated: CASSPQIEAFF.

This chain connects TRBV5-6 to TRBJ2-5; possibly TRBD1 for D (5 bases). The ends were cut back, 1 base at V and 4 bases at J, with 11 bases in the middle. CDR1 and CDR2 (germline): SGHDT, YYEEEE. The CDR3 has 14 residues. CDR3 DNA sequence: TGTGCCAGCAGCTTGAGTTCAGGGTCAGAGACCCAGTACTTC. Translating gives CASSLSSGSETQYF. Full variable domain (remainder filled in from reference TRBV5-6 and TRBJ2-5): DAGVTQSPTHLIKTRGQQVTLRCSPKSGHDTVSWYQQALGQGPQFIFQYYEEEERQRGNFPDRFSGHQFPNYSSELNVNALLLGDSALYLCASSLSSGSETQYFGPGTRLLVL.

This clone has only one observation. CDR3 DNA: TGCGCCAGCAGTGGAGGGATGTCACTGTTTTTT. Its translation is CASSGGMSLFF. The V and J genes are TRBV10-2 and TRBJ1-4; D gene uncertain. CDR1 and CDR2 (germline): WSHSY, SAAADI. The CDR3 loop spans 11 amino acids. V was shortened by 4 bases and J by 13 bases, with 10 bases between the two germline ends.

This clone has only one observation. This chain joins TRBV7-9 and TRBJ2-6; 8 nucleotides agree with TRBD1. CDR3 length equals 18 residues. V was clipped by 1 base and J by 4 bases; unmatched bases: 9. Germline CDR1 and CDR2: SEHNR and FQNEAQ (reference sequence). The CDR3 DNA reads as TGTGCCAGCAGCTTAGGAGAAGACAGGGGTACCGGGGCCAACGTCCTGACTTTC. This sequence encodes CASSLGEDRGTGANVLTF.

DNA for the CDR3: TGCGCCAGCAGCCAAGATGAGCGCCAGCCGGCCTACAACCTCATGGGCTACACCTTC. It yields the protein CASSQDERQPAYNLMGYTF. This chain joins TRBV4-1 and TRBJ1-2; D is ambiguous. CDR3 size: 19 residues. V was cut by 0 bases and J by 8 bases, with 28 bases left in between. The germline V gene has CDR1 MGHRA and CDR2 YSYEKL.

The rearrangement links TRBV5-6 to TRBJ1-5; TRBD1 is a possible D gene (6 bases). There are 16 residues in the CDR3. In germline, CDR1 is SGHDT, CDR2 YYEEEE. V dropped 1 base and J dropped 1 base, with 12 bases sitting between them. CDR3 sequence: CASSLSPDRSNQPQHF. In nucleotides, the CDR3 is TGTGCCAGCAGCTTGTCCCCAGACAGGAGCAATCAGCCCCAGCATTTT.

The CDR3 spells CASSLQGDTEAFF. The CDR3 DNA reads TGTGCCAGCAGTCTACAGGGTGACACTGAAGCTTTCTTT. The chain has TRBV6-1 and TRBJ1-1; the D gene is possibly TRBD1 (6 bases). CDR1 and CDR2 from the germline V gene are MNHNS and SASEGT. V was trimmed by 5 bases and J by 3 bases, leaving 10 bases between them. The length of the CDR3 is 13 residues.

The CDR3 reads CASSLGLLIRQGLNTEAFF. The CDR3 nucleotides read TGTGCCAGCAGCCTTGGGCTTCTTATTCGACAGGGGCTGAACACTGAAGCTTTCTTT. The V and J genes are TRBV5-4 and TRBJ1-1; 8 nucleotides align to TRBD1. The CDR3 has 19 amino acids. Losses at the gene ends were 4 bases for V and 0 bases for J; bases not matched to a gene: 17. Per germline, CDR1 SGHNT and CDR2 YYREEE (reference sequence). The variable domain in full, completed from reference TRBV5-4 and TRBJ1-1, reads ETGVTQSPTHLIKTRGQQVTLRCSSQSGHNTVSWYQQALGQGPQFIFQYYREEENGRGNFPPRFSGLQFPNYSSELNVNALELDDSALYLCASSLGLLIRQGLNTEAFFGQGTRLTVV.

V and J are TRBV4-1 and TRBJ2-3; 7 nucleotides match TRBD1. From germline, CDR1 is MGHRA and CDR2 YSYEKL. J lost 2 bases, V lost 0 bases, and 5 bases had no gene match. The CDR3 consists of 16 residues. The CDR3 sequence is CASSQERQGLTDTQYF. In DNA form, the CDR3 reads TGCGCCAGCAGCCAAGAAAGACAGGGCCTCACAGATACGCAGTATTTT.

The chain recombines TRBV25-1 with TRBJ1-1; 9 bases agree with TRBD1. J gave up 1 base and V 5 bases, and 5 bases lay outside the gene matches. The CDR3 sequence is 15 residues long. CDR1 is MGHDK and CDR2 is SYGVNS in the germline V gene. The CDR3 region is CASSPLTGGNTEAFF. The CDR3 DNA follows: TGTGCCAGCAGTCCCCTGACAGGGGGGAACACTGAAGCTTTCTTT. Complete variable domain (other parts from reference TRBV25-1 and TRBJ1-1): EADIYQTPRYLVIGTGKKITLECSQTMGHDKMYWYQQDPGMELHLIHYSYGVNSTEKGDLSSESTVSRIRTEHFPLTLESARPSHTSQYLCASSPLTGGNTEAFFGQGTRLTVV.

This chain joins TRBV5-1 and TRBJ2-7; a possible D gene is TRBD1 (6 bases). CDR1 is SGHRS and CDR2 is YFSETQ in the germline V gene. V lost 2 bases and J 4 bases, leaving 7 bases between the germline ends. The length of the CDR3 is 12 residues. The chain's CDR3 is CASSLQGYEQYF. CDR3 DNA sequence: TGCGCCAGCAGCTTACAGGGTTACGAGCAGTACTTC.

The chain carries TRBV7-9 and TRBJ2-5, with TRBD1 matching over 7 bases. The CDR3 contains 14 residues. Germline assignment: CDR1 SEHNR and CDR2 FQNEAQ (reference sequence). J gave up 5 bases and V 0 bases, and 3 bases lay outside the gene matches. CDR3 bases: TGTGCCAGCAGCTTAGCGGGACAGTCGGAGACCCAGTACTTC. It codes for CASSLAGQSETQYF.